The 7 T cell receptor beta chains below come from one sample, sequenced in a study of blood T cell repertoires in COVID-19. This table comes from immunoSEQ multiplex PCR, and its TCRdb copy is limited to in-frame clones, with some not included. The sample gives 110,000 or so clones, more than 70% of which show up once; 5% to 6.5% is in the top ten. The sample comprised peripheral blood. These receptors came from a woman aged 55 to 70 with COVID-19, enrolled during active disease.

This chain uses TRBV4-1 with TRBJ2-3; D unresolved. Looked up from germline, CDR1 is MGHRA and CDR2 is YSYEKL. The CDR3 length is 16 residues. V lost 2 bases to trimming and J lost 6 bases, with 18 bases between them. The CDR3 here is CASSQSYVTSVDTQYF. In nucleotides, the CDR3 is TGCGCCAGCAGCCAAAGTTATGTGACGAGCGTGGATACGCAGTATTTT.

This chain connects TRBV5-1 to TRBJ1-1; D might be TRBD1 (6 bases). Per germline, CDR1 SGHRS and CDR2 YFSETQ. V was trimmed by 1 base and J by 6 bases, leaving 13 bases between them. The CDR3 is 14 amino acids. The CDR3 coding sequence is TGCGCCAGCAGCTTGCAAGGGGGTAGGGCTGAAGCTTTCTTT. This sequence encodes CASSLQGGRAEAFF.

The chain uses TRBV4-3 and TRBJ2-7, with 8 bases lining up with TRBD2. Germline V gene lookup returns CDR1 LGHNA and CDR2 YSLEER. V shed 0 bases and J 7 bases; nucleotides not matched to a gene: 11. CDR3 size: 16 residues. CDR3 loop: CASSQDLRGGKSEQYF. CDR3 bases: TGCGCCAGCAGCCAAGATCTTCGGGGGGGCAAAAGTGAGCAGTACTTC.

A few counts support this clone. This chain joins TRBV27 and TRBJ2-7; a possible D gene is TRBD1 (5 bases). CDR3 size: 16 residues. Germline V gene lookup returns CDR1 MNHEY and CDR2 SMNVEV (reference sequence). V lost 1 base to trimming and J lost 9 bases, with 22 bases between them. CDR3 DNA sequence: TGTGCCAGCAGTTTATATCGACTTGGGCCAGGGATAATGCAGTACTTC. Protein product: CASSLYRLGPGIMQYF.

The CDR3 DNA is TGCGCCAGCAGCCAAGAGACAGGAAATCAGCCCCAGCATTTT. This translates into CASSQETGNQPQHF. The genes are TRBV4-1 and TRBJ1-5, with a weak D call TRBD1 (6 bases). V was shortened by 0 bases and J by 4 bases, with 7 bases between the two germline ends. The CDR3 consists of 14 residues. CDR1 MGHRA and CDR2 YSYEKL come from the germline V gene.

The chain couples TRBV14 to TRBJ2-3, with D tentatively TRBD2 (6 bases). Germline CDR1 and CDR2: SGHDN and FVKESK. The CDR3 length is 14 residues. V was cut by 1 base and J by 4 bases, with 9 bases left in between. This chain's CDR3 is CASSQVGGADTQYF. The CDR3 coding sequence is TGTGCCAGCAGCCAAGTCGGGGGAGCAGATACGCAGTATTTT.

J is TRBJ2-5 and V is TRBV7-6; 10 bases line up with TRBD2. Germline assignment: CDR1 SGHVS and CDR2 FNYEAQ. After removal of 1 base from V and 5 bases from J, the junction contained 4 bases not matched to a gene. The CDR3 has 15 amino acids. CDR3 DNA: TGTGCCAGCAGCTTAGGTGGTAGCGGGGGGGAGACCCAGTACTTC. Residues: CASSLGGSGGETQYF. Full variable domain (missing parts from reference TRBV7-6 and TRBJ2-5): GAGVSQSPRYKVTKRGQDVALRCDPISGHVSLYWYRQALGQGPEFLTYFNYEAQQDKSGLPNDRFSAERPEGSISTLTIQRTEQRDSAMYRCASSLGGSGGETQYFGPGTRLLVL.